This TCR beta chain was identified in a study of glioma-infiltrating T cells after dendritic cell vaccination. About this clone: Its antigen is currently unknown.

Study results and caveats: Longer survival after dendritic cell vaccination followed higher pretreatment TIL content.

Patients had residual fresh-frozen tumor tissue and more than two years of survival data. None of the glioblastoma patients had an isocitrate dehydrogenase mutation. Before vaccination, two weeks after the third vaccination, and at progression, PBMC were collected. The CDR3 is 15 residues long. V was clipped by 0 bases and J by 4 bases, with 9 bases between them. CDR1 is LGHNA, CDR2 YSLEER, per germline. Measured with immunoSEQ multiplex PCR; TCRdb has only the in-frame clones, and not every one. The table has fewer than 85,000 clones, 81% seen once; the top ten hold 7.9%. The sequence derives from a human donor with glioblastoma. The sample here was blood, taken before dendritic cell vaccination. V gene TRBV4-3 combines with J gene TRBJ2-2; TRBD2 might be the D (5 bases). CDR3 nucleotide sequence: TGCGCCAGCAGCCAAGAAGAGGGTACCACCGGGGAGCTGTTTTTT. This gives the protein CASSQEEGTTGELFF.